Following are 18 T cell receptor beta chains from one sample sequenced in a study of OX40 agonist ivuxolimab in advanced cancers. Sequencing used immunoSEQ multiplex PCR; TCRdb keeps in-frame clones, though not all of them. The table lists around 67,000 clones, 87% of them singletons. The sample consisted of CD4+ or CD8+ T cells sorted from blood, taken in a trial of the OX40 agonist ivuxolimab. The receptors here all came from an adult with an advanced solid tumor such as melanoma, head and neck, liver or kidney cancer.

The chain employs TRBV14 and TRBJ2-5, with D hard to call. The CDR3 is 12 residues long. The V gene lost 4 bases and the J gene lost 1 base, with 4 bases spanning the gap. Germline V gives CDR1 SGHDN, CDR2 FVKESK. CDR3 DNA: TGTGCCAGCAGCCGCCTCCAAGAGACCCAGTACTTC. It yields the protein CASSRLQETQYF.

The V call is TRBV19, the J call TRBJ2-3, with D hard to call. V lost 3 bases and J 6 bases, leaving 13 bases between the germline ends. Looked up from germline, CDR1 is LNHDA and CDR2 is SQIVND (reference sequence). There are 14 residues in the CDR3. The CDR3 DNA sequence: TGTGCCAGTAGTATTTTCCCCCTTCCGGATACGCAGTATTTT. This sequence encodes CASSIFPLPDTQYF.

The rearrangement uses TRBV4-3 and TRBJ2-1; TRBD2 is a possible D gene (6 bases). The CDR3 consists of 16 residues. From germline, CDR1 is LGHNA and CDR2 YSLEER. V lost 0 bases and J 10 bases, leaving 19 bases between the germline ends. The CDR3 nucleotides are TGCGCCAGCAGCCAAGAGCTAGCGTCCGAATTTAGAGAGCAGTTCTTC. Translating it yields CASSQELASEFREQFF.

This chain uses TRBV10-1 with TRBJ2-1; 8 bases fit TRBD2. V shed 2 bases, J shed 0 bases, and the junction held 0 bases outside the gene matches. From germline, CDR1 is WNHNN and CDR2 SYGVQD (reference sequence). The CDR3 sequence is 15 residues long. CDR3: CASSEGTSSYNEQFF. CDR3 DNA: TGCGCCAGCAGTGAGGGGACTAGCTCCTACAATGAGCAGTTCTTC.

This chain links TRBV5-8 with TRBJ2-3; D unclear. Germline loops: CDR1 SGHTS, CDR2 YDEGEE. The length of the CDR3 is 14 residues. With 0 bases removed from V and 2 bases from J, the gap between germline ends came to 7 bases. In DNA form, the CDR3 reads TGTGCCAGCAGCTTGGAAGACTTCACAGATACGCAGTATTTT. Its translation is CASSLEDFTDTQYF.

J is TRBJ2-7 and V is TRBV5-8, with D uncertain. Germline CDR1 is SGHTS and CDR2 is YDEGEE. The V end lost 1 base, the J end lost 4 bases, and 15 bases lay between the germline ends. The CDR3 length is 15 residues. This CDR3 is CASSLLEALGYEQYF. The CDR3 DNA reads TGTGCCAGCAGCTTGTTGGAAGCTTTGGGGTACGAGCAGTACTTC.

The chain uses TRBV2 and TRBJ2-7; possible D gene TRBD1, 6 bases. This CDR3 is built from 14 residues. Germline V lookup: CDR1 SNHLY, CDR2 FYNNEI. The V end was cut by 6 bases, the J end by 0 bases, with 12 bases between. The CDR3 DNA sequence: TGTGCCAGCAGGGCCCGGGACAACTCCTACGAGCAGTACTTC. It translates to CASRARDNSYEQYF.

This chain joins TRBV28 and TRBJ2-3; the D is unclear. This CDR3 spans 14 amino acids. V shed 6 bases and J shed 6 bases, with 16 bases lying between them. Germline V gene data show CDR1 as MDHEN and CDR2 as SYDVKM. The CDR3: CASSSRRGSDTQYF. As DNA, the CDR3 is TGTGCCAGCAGCTCGAGGAGAGGTTCGGATACGCAGTATTTT.

This chain joins TRBV7-9 and TRBJ2-7; possible D gene TRBD2, 5 bases. V was shortened by 6 bases and J by 4 bases, with 10 bases between the two germline ends. The CDR3 is 12 residues long. Germline V lookup: CDR1 SEHNR, CDR2 FQNEAQ (reference sequence). This CDR3 reads CASSLGRYEQYF. The CDR3 nucleotides read TGTGCCAGCAGTCTAGGGAGATACGAGCAGTACTTC.

This clone has a handful of counts. The chain links TRBV27 to TRBJ2-1; 10 bases align to TRBD2. This CDR3 spans 16 amino acids. Losses at the gene ends were 6 bases for V and 2 bases for J; bases not matched to a gene: 7. Germline CDR1 MNHEY, CDR2 SMNVEV (reference sequence). CDR3 in amino acids: CASRPPLAGAYNEQFF. CDR3 DNA sequence: TGTGCCAGCAGACCTCCCCTAGCGGGAGCCTACAATGAGCAGTTCTTC.

This clone was found a few times. The gene calls are TRBV9 and TRBJ2-5, with D unresolved. This CDR3 comprises 13 residues. Germline V lookup: CDR1 SGDLS, CDR2 YYNGEE. Deletions cut 0 bases from V and 1 base from J, with 4 bases between. The CDR3 protein is CASSVEAQETQYF. The CDR3 bases are TGTGCCAGCAGCGTAGAGGCCCAAGAGACCCAGTACTTC.

The chain uses TRBV28 and TRBJ2-3; weak D call: TRBD2 (5 bases). CDR1 is MDHEN, CDR2 SYDVKM, per germline. The V end lost 6 bases, the J end lost 7 bases, and 14 bases lay between the germline ends. This CDR3 contains 13 residues. The CDR3 bases are TGTGCCAGCAGCCCCCCGGGAACTAATACGCAGTATTTT. It specifies CASSPPGTNTQYF. Complete variable domain (other parts from reference TRBV28 and TRBJ2-3): DVKVTQSSRYLVKRTGEKVFLECVQDMDHENMFWYRQDPGLGLRLIYFSYDVKMKEKGDIPEGYSVSREKKERFSLILESASTNQTSMYLCASSPPGTNTQYFGPGTRLTVL.

V and J are TRBV19 and TRBJ2-3; the match to TRBD1 covers 10 bases. J was trimmed by 3 bases and V by 3 bases; bases with no gene match: 6. The CDR3 spans 16 residues. In germline, CDR1 is LNHDA, CDR2 SQIVND (reference sequence). The CDR3 region has the DNA TGTGCCAGTAGTATTGGACAGGGGGATAGAACAGATACGCAGTATTTT. This translates into CASSIGQGDRTDTQYF.

This chain links TRBV7-2 with TRBJ2-5; D uncertain. V was cut by 2 bases and J by 1 base, with 8 bases left in between. Germline assignment: CDR1 SGHTA and CDR2 FQGNSA. This CDR3 comprises 14 residues. Written as DNA, the CDR3 is TGTGCCAGCAGCTTAAGTTCTATCCAAGAGACCCAGTACTTC. It yields the protein CASSLSSIQETQYF.

The chain links TRBV28 to TRBJ2-1; 7 positions agree with TRBD2. The J segment lost 7 bases and the V segment lost 2 bases, leaving 11 bases of the junction unmatched. The CDR3 totals 16 residues. Germline V CDR1 and CDR2: MDHEN, SYDVKM. CDR3 sequence: CASSLRGGTGPNEQFF. The CDR3 DNA reads TGTGCCAGCAGTTTAAGGGGAGGGACCGGGCCTAATGAGCAGTTCTTC.

DNA of the CDR3: TGCGCCAGCAGCTTGGACTCGAGGGGGAAACTGTTTTTT. Its translation: CASSLDSRGKLFF. V is TRBV5-1 and J is TRBJ1-4, with D possibly TRBD1 on 6 matching bases. There are 13 residues in the CDR3. Trimming removed 0 bases from V and 11 bases from J, with 11 bases in between. Germline V lookup: CDR1 SGHRS, CDR2 YFSETQ.

The chain links TRBV2 to TRBJ1-6, with D hard to call. V gave up 6 bases and J gave up 7 bases, with 13 bases separating them. The CDR3 contains 14 residues. Germline assignment: CDR1 SNHLY and CDR2 FYNNEI. The chain's CDR3 is CASSADVQNSPLHF. CDR3 coding DNA: TGTGCCAGCAGCGCGGACGTACAAAATTCACCCCTCCACTTT.

The rearrangement links TRBV11-2 to TRBJ1-2; D gene unclear. CDR3 size: 11 residues. CDR1 is SGHAT, CDR2 FQNNGV, per germline. V was shortened by 7 bases and J by 4 bases, with 7 bases between the two germline ends. The CDR3 protein is CASTDFYGYTF. The CDR3 nucleotides are TGTGCCAGCACAGACTTCTATGGCTACACCTTC.